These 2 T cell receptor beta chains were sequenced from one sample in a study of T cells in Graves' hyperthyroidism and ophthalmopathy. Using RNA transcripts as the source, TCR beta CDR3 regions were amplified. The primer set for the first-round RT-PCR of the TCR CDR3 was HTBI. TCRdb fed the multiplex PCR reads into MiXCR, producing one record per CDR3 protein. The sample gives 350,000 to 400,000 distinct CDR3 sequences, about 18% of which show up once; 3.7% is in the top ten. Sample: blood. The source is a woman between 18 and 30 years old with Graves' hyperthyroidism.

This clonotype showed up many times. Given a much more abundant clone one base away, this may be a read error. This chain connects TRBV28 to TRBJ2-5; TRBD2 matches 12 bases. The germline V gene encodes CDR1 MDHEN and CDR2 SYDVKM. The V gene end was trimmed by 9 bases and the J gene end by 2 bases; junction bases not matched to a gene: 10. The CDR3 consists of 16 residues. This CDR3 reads CARRLVTSGGQETQYF. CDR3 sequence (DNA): TGTGCCAGACGTTTAGTTACTAGCGGGGGGCAAGAGACCCAGTACTTC.

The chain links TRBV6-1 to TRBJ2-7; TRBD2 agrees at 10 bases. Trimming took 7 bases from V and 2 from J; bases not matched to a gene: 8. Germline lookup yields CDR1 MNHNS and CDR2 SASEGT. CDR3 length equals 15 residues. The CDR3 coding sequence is TGTGCCAGCAACCGCTGGACTAGCGGAACCTACGAGCAGTACTTC. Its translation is CASNRWTSGTYEQYF.